Listed below are T cell receptor beta chains from one sample, sequenced in a study of cytomegalovirus exposure and HLA in healthy donors. Assay used: immunoSEQ multiplex PCR; TCRdb lists only in-frame clones, some missing. This sample contains 190,000 or so clones. Input material: PBMCs. Every receptor here comes from a boy between 10 and 17 years old in good health and CMV-seronegative. The CDR3 runs from the conserved cysteine through the conserved F or W. The D gene is left open where the match is weak.

v_call,j_call,d_call,cdr3_nt,cdr3_aa
TRBV4-2,TRBJ2-3,TRBD2,TGTGCCAGCAGCCAAGATTGGCGGGGGGGCGATACGCAGTATTTT,CASSQDWRGGDTQYF
TRBV5-1,TRBJ1-5,TRBD1,TGCGCCAGCAGCTTGACAGGGGGTATTAATCAGCCCCAGCATTTT,CASSLTGGINQPQHF
TRBV4-1,TRBJ2-7,NA,TGCGCCAGCAGCCAAGGTCAGGGGTTGTACGAGCAGTACTTC,CASSQGQGLYEQYF
TRBV9,TRBJ2-2,NA,TGTGCCAGCAGCGTAGAACAAAACACCGGGGAGCTGTTTTTT,CASSVEQNTGELFF
TRBV11-3,TRBJ1-1,TRBD1,TGTGCCAGCAGCCTCGGACAGGGGAACACTGAAGCTTTCTTT,CASSLGQGNTEAFF
TRBV6-1,TRBJ1-1,NA,TGTGCCGGAGAGGGTTTAGACACTGAAGCTTTCTTT,CAGEGLDTEAFF
TRBV11-2,TRBJ2-7,TRBD1,TGTGCCAGCAGCTTAACGGGGACAGGGACCTACGAGCAGTACTTC,CASSLTGTGTYEQYF
TRBV19,TRBJ2-7,TRBD2,TGTGCCAGTAGTACAACCGGGACTAGCGGCTCCTACGAGCAGTACTTC,CASSTTGTSGSYEQYF
TRBV7-6,TRBJ2-7,TRBD1,TGTGCCAGCAGCTTAGCCGGGACAGGACCCTACGAGCAGTACTTC,CASSLAGTGPYEQYF
TRBV5-1,TRBJ2-2,TRBD2,TGCGCCAGCACCCGACTAGCGGGGACCGGGGAGCTGTTTTTT,CASTRLAGTGELFF
TRBV7-3,TRBJ2-2,TRBD2,TGTGCCAGCAGCGAACTGGGACTACCGAACACCGGGGAGCTGTTTTTT,CASSELGLPNTGELFF
TRBV28,TRBJ1-1,NA,TGTGCCAGCAACATATTCCAGGGGAACACTGAAGCTTTCTTT,CASNIFQGNTEAFF
TRBV6-5,TRBJ1-3,TRBD1,TGTGCCAGCGGACCAGGGGGCGTAGCTGGAAACACCATATATTTT,CASGPGGVAGNTIYF
TRBV6-6,TRBJ1-1,NA,TGTGCCAGCAGTTACTCGAATATCGGCACAGACACTGAAGCTTTCTTT,CASSYSNIGTDTEAFF
TRBV2,TRBJ1-1,TRBD1,TGTGCCAGCGACTGGGACAGGGGGCGCGGTTACAACACTGAAGCTTTCTTT,CASDWDRGRGYNTEAFF
TRBV9,TRBJ2-5,TRBD1,TGTGCCAGCAGCGTAGGGTATCAGGGGGCGTACCAAGAGACCCAGTACTTC,CASSVGYQGAYQETQYF
TRBV7-3,TRBJ2-2,NA,TGTGCCAGCAGAGCCGGGACGAACACCGGGGAGCTGTTTTTT,CASRAGTNTGELFF
TRBV30,TRBJ2-3,NA,TGTGCCTGGAGTGTACGGGGGAGCACAGATACGCAGTATTTT,CAWSVRGSTDTQYF
TRBV7-9,TRBJ2-4,NA,TGTGCCAGCAGCCTACCAGGGACCAAAAACATTCAGTACTTC,CASSLPGTKNIQYF
TRBV11-2,TRBJ2-7,TRBD1,TGTGCCAGCAGCTATTGGGGACAGGCCAATACGAAGAGCTCCTACGAGCAGTACTTC,CASSYWGQANTKSSYEQYF
TRBV4-1,TRBJ2-2,TRBD1,TGCGCCAGCAGCCCGGGACAGGGGACCACCGGGGAGCTGTTTTTT,CASSPGQGTTGELFF
TRBV20-1,TRBJ1-1,NA,TGCAGTGCGAGGGTCTCCGAGATGGCTTTCTTT,CSARVSEMAFF
TRBV2,TRBJ1-1,NA,TGTGCCAGCGGCCTCCTCGAAACTGAAGCTTTCTTT,CASGLLETEAFF
TRBV25-1,TRBJ2-1,NA,TGTGCCAGCAGTGAGTCAGGGGCTCGGTACAATGAGCAGTTCTTC,CASSESGARYNEQFF
TRBV25-1,TRBJ1-4,TRBD1,TGTGCCAGCAGTCCTTACCCCGGGACAGGAGTAACCAAACTGTTTTTT,CASSPYPGTGVTKLFF
TRBV4-2,TRBJ1-5,NA,TGTGCCAGCAGCCAAGACCCGGGAATGGGTCAGCCCCAGCATTTT,CASSQDPGMGQPQHF
TRBV7-2,TRBJ1-5,NA,TGTGCCAGCAGCTCCAGGTCCCTTAGCAATCAGCCCCAGCATTTT,CASSSRSLSNQPQHF
TRBV5-6,TRBJ2-1,NA,TGTGCCAGCAGCCCCTCCAGCTACAATGAGCAGTTCTTC,CASSPSSYNEQFF
TRBV18,TRBJ2-5,NA,TGTGCCAGCTCACCATGGGTGGGCGAGACCCAGTACTTC,CASSPWVGETQYF
TRBV4-1,TRBJ2-1,TRBD2,TGCGCCAGCAGCCAAGATCGTCTAGCGGGGGGCTACAATGAGCAGTTCTTC,CASSQDRLAGGYNEQFF
TRBV7-9,TRBJ2-1,NA,TGTGCCAGCAGCCCAATTGTGTATTCGGAGTTCTTC,CASSPIVYSEFF
TRBV5-1,TRBJ2-3,NA,TGCGCCAGCAGCCCGCGCGGCGGGGGCACAGATACGCAGTATTTT,CASSPRGGGTDTQYF
TRBV2,TRBJ1-3,TRBD1,TGTGCCAGCAGTGTACCGGGACAGGGAGCTGGAAACACCATATATTTT,CASSVPGQGAGNTIYF
TRBV27,TRBJ1-2,NA,TGTGCCAGCAGTTTATCGAGGAAGGATGGCTACACCTTC,CASSLSRKDGYTF
TRBV7-2,TRBJ1-2,TRBD1,TGTGCCAGCAGCTTAACAGGGGGCCGGACTGGAGATGGCTACACCTTC,CASSLTGGRTGDGYTF
TRBV6-5,TRBJ2-2,NA,TGTGCCAGCAGACAAGGGGGAGCGAACACCGGGGAGCTGTTTTTT,CASRQGGANTGELFF
TRBV28,TRBJ2-1,NA,TGTGCCAGCAGTTTACGAGGGTTCGATGAGCAGTTCTTC,CASSLRGFDEQFF
TRBV28,TRBJ2-5,TRBD1,TGTGCCAGCAGCCTGGACAGGGTCAAAGAGACCCAGTACTTC,CASSLDRVKETQYF
TRBV4-1,TRBJ2-7,TRBD1,TGCGCCAGCAGCCAGACACAGGGGGCCTACGAGCAGTACTTC,CASSQTQGAYEQYF
TRBV5-8,TRBJ2-1,NA,TGTGCCAGCGCAACTATAGACTCCTACAATGAGCAGTTCTTC,CASATIDSYNEQFF
TRBV5-6,TRBJ2-6,NA,TGTGCCAGCAGCTTGGTTGTACTAGCCCACTCTGGGGCCAACGTCCTGACTTTC,CASSLVVLAHSGANVLTF
TRBV4-2,TRBJ2-1,TRBD2,TGTGCCAGCAGCCAAGATCGCGCTAGCGGGGGGATCGATGAGCAGTTCTTC,CASSQDRASGGIDEQFF
TRBV28,TRBJ1-4,NA,TGTGCCAGCATCCCCTCCTCGACAGGAAATAATGAAAAACTGTTTTTT,CASIPSSTGNNEKLFF
TRBV25-1,TRBJ1-1,NA,TGTGCCAGTCAAGCCCCCGGTACTGAAGCTTTCTTT,CASQAPGTEAFF
TRBV30,TRBJ2-7,NA,TGTGCCTGGAGTGCCCCAGCCTACGAGCAGTACTTC,CAWSAPAYEQYF
TRBV4-2,TRBJ2-7,NA,TGTGCCAGCAGCTCCGGGGGCTCCTACGAGCAGTACTTC,CASSSGGSYEQYF
TRBV7-6,TRBJ2-2,TRBD1,TGTGCCAGCAGCTTGGTGACAGGGGGCGCAAGGGACACCGGGGAGCTGTTTTTT,CASSLVTGGARDTGELFF
TRBV7-2,TRBJ1-3,TRBD1,TGTGCCAGCAGCACACAGGGGGCCTCTGGAAACACCATATATTTT,CASSTQGASGNTIYF
TRBV7-8,TRBJ2-7,NA,TGTGCCAGCAGCGAGCTGGAGTCCGAGCAGTACTTC,CASSELESEQYF
TRBV5-8,TRBJ2-5,NA,TGTGCCAGCAGCTATCATTCGGGGGTTGGGGAGACCCAGTACTTC,CASSYHSGVGETQYF
TRBV4-2,TRBJ1-5,NA,TGTGCCAGCAGCCAAGAGCCGGGACATGGACAGCCCCAGCATTTT,CASSQEPGHGQPQHF
TRBV7-2,TRBJ1-2,NA,TGTGCCAGCAGCCCCTTTGCGCTTGGCTACACCTTC,CASSPFALGYTF
TRBV7-9,TRBJ2-7,NA,TGTGCCAGCAGCTTGCAAGCTTACGAGCAGTACTTC,CASSLQAYEQYF
TRBV7-9,TRBJ1-1,NA,TGTGCCAGCAGCTCCCAGGGAGGTAGCACTGAAGCTTTCTTT,CASSSQGGSTEAFF
TRBV28,TRBJ1-2,NA,TGTGCCAGCAGGATTGGCGTAGGGGGGGCGGACTATGGCTACACCTTC,CASRIGVGGADYGYTF
TRBV6-5,TRBJ2-7,NA,TGTGCCAGCAGTTCCCATCAGACTAGGTACGAGCAGTACTTC,CASSSHQTRYEQYF